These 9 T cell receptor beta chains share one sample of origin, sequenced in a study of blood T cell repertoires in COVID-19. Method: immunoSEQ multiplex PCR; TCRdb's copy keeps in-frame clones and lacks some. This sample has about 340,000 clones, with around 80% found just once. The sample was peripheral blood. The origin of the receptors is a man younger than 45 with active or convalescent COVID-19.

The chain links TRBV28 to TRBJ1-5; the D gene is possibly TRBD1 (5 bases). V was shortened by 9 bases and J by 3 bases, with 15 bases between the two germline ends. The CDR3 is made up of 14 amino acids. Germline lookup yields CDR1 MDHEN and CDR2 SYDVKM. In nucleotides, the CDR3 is TGTGCCAGTAGGCAGGGCAGGATCAATCAGCCCCAGCATTTT. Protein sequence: CASRQGRINQPQHF.

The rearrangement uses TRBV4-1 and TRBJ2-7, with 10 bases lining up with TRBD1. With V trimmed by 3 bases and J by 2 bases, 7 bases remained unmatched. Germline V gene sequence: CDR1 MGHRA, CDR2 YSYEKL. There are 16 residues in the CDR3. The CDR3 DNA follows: TGCGCCAGCAGCCAGGGAACCGGGACAGGGGCCTACGAGCAGTACTTC. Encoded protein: CASSQGTGTGAYEQYF.

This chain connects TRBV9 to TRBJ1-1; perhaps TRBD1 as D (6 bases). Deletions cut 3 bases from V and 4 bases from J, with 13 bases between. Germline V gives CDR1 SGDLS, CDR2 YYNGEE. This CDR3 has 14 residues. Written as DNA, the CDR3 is TGTGCCAGCAGCGACCTCAGGGGTGGCACTGAAGCTTTCTTT. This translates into CASSDLRGGTEAFF.

The CDR3 loop is CASSLLSRAGELFF. CDR3 bases: TGTGCCAGCAGCTTACTGTCTCGTGCCGGGGAGCTGTTTTTT. The genes are TRBV14 and TRBJ2-2; D remains unclear. Germline loops: CDR1 SGHDN, CDR2 FVKESK. This CDR3 comprises 14 residues. The V end lost 5 bases, the J end lost 6 bases, and 13 bases lay between the germline ends.

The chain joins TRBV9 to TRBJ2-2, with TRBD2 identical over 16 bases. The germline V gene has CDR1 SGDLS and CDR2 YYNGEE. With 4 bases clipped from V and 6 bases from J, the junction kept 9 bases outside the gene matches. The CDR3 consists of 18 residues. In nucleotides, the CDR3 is TGTGCCAGCAGCCTGCCGGGACTAGCGGGGGGGCCCGCCGGGGAGCTGTTTTTT. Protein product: CASSLPGLAGGPAGELFF. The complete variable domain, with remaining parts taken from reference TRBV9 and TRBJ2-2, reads DSGVTQTPKHLITATGQRVTLRCSPRSGDLSVYWYQQSLDQGLQFLIQYYNGEERAKGNILERFSAQQFPDLHSELNLSSLELGDSALYFCASSLPGLAGGPAGELFFGEGSRLTVL.

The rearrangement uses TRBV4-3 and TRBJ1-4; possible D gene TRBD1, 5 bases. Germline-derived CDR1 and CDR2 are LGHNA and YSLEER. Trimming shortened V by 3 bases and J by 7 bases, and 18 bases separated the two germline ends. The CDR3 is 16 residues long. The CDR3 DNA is TGCGCCAGCAGCCACTCCGCAGGAGCGGGGGGTGAAAAACTGTTTTTT. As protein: CASSHSAGAGGEKLFF.

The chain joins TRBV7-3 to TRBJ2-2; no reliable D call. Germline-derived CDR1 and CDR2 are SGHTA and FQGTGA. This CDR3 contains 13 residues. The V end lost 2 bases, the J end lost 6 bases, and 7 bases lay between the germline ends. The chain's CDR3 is CASSLEYSGELFF. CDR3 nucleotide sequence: TGTGCCAGCAGCTTAGAGTATTCCGGGGAGCTGTTTTTT.

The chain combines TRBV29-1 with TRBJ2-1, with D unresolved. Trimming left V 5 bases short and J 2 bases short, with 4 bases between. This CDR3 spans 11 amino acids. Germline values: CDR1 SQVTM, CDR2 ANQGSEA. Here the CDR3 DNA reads TGCAGCGTTCTAGCCTACAATGAGCAGTTCTTC. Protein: CSVLAYNEQFF.

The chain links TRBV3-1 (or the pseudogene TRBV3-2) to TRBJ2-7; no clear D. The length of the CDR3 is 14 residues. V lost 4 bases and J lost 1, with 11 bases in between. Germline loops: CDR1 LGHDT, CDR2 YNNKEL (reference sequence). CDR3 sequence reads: CASSPLDFSYEQYF. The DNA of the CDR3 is TGTGCCAGCAGCCCCCTAGACTTTTCCTACGAGCAGTACTTC.